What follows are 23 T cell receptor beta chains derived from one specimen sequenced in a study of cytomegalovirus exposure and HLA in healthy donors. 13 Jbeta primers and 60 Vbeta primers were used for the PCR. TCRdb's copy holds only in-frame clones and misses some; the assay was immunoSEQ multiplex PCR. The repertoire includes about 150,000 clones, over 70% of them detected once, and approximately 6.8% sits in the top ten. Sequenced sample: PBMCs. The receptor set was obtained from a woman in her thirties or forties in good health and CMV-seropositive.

CDR3 sequence: CASSLPGTSGGGTQYF. CDR3 DNA: TGTGCCAGCAGCTTACCGGGGACTAGCGGGGGGGGCACGCAGTATTTT. The chain is built from TRBV7-2 and TRBJ2-3; 16 nucleotides match TRBD2. Trimming removed 2 bases from V and 9 bases from J; junction bases left unmatched: 5. This CDR3 contains 16 residues. The V gene's germline CDR1 is SGHTA and CDR2 FQGNSA. Variable domain in full (rest from reference TRBV7-2 and TRBJ2-3): GAGVSQSPSNKVTEKGKDVELRCDPISGHTALYWYRQSLGQGLEFLIYFQGNSAPDKSGLPSDRFSAERTGGSVSTLTIQRTQQEDSAVYLCASSLPGTSGGGTQYFGPGTRLTVL.

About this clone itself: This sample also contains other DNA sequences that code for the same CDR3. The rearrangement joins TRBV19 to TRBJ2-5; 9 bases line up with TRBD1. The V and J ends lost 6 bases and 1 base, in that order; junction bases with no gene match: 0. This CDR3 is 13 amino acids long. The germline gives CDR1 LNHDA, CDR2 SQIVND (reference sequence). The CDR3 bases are TGTGCCAGTAGGACAGGGGGCCAAGAGACCCAGTACTTC. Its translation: CASRTGGQETQYF.

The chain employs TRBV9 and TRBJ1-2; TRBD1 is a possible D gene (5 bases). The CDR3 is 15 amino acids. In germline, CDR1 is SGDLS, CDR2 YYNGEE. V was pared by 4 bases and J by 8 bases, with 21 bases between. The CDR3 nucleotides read TGTGCCAGCAGCCCCCACCCCGTACTTGGGGCCGGCTACACCTTC. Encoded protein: CASSPHPVLGAGYTF.

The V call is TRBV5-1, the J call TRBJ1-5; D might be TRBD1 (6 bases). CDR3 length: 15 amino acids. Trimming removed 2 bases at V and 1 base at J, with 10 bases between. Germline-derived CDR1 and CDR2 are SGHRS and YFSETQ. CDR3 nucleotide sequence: TGCGCCAGCAGCTTAGGGACAACAAGCAATCAGCCCCAGCATTTT. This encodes CASSLGTTSNQPQHF.

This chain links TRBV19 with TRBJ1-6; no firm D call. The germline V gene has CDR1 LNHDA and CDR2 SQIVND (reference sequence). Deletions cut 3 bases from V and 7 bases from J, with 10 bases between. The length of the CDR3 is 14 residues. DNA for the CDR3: TGTGCCAGTAGTATTGCGGGTCGGAATTCACCCCTCCACTTT. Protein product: CASSIAGRNSPLHF.

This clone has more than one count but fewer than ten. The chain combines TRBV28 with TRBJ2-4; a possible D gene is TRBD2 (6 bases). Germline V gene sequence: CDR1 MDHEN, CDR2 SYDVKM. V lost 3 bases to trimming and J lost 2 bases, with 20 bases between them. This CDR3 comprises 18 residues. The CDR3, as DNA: TGTGCCAGCAGTTTCACTGGGACTCTAGCTATTCCCAAAAACATTCAGTACTTC. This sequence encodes CASSFTGTLAIPKNIQYF.

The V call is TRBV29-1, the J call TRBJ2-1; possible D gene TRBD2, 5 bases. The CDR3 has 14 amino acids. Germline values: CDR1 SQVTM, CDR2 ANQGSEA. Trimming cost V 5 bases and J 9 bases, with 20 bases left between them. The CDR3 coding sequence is TGCAGCGTTTCTCCCCGACTACGCAAAGGTGAGCAGTTCTTC. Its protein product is CSVSPRLRKGEQFF.

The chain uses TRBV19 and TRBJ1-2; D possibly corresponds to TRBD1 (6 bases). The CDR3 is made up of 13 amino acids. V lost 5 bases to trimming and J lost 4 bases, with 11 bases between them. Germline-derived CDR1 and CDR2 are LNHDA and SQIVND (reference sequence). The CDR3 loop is CASSATGTYGYTF. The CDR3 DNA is TGTGCCAGTAGTGCGACAGGTACCTATGGCTACACCTTC.

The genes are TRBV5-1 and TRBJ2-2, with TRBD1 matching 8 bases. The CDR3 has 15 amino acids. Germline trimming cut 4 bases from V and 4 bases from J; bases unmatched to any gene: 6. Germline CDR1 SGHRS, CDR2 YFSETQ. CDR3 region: CASSRQGASTGELFF. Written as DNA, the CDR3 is TGCGCCAGCAGCCGTCAGGGGGCATCCACCGGGGAGCTGTTTTTT.

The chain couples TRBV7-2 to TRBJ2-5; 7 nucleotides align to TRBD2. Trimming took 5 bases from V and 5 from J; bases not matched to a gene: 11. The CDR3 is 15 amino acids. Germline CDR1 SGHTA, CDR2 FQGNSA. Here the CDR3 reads CASSTQTSFGETQYF. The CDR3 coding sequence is TGTGCCAGCAGCACCCAGACTAGCTTCGGGGAGACCCAGTACTTC.

CDR3 residues: CASSLVGDNEKLFF. The CDR3 bases are TGCGCCAGCAGCTTGGTGGGCGATAATGAAAAACTGTTTTTT. The rearrangement links TRBV5-1 to TRBJ1-4; unclear D gene. The length of the CDR3 is 14 residues. Germline loops: CDR1 SGHRS, CDR2 YFSETQ. Trimming took off 0 bases at V and 4 bases at J, with 7 bases between the two ends.

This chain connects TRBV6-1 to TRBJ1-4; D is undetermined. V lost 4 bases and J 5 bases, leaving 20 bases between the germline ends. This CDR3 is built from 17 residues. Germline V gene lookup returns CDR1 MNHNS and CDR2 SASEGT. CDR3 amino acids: CASSGTLVLLKNEKLFF. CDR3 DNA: TGTGCCAGCAGTGGAACATTGGTGTTATTAAAAAATGAAAAACTGTTTTTT.

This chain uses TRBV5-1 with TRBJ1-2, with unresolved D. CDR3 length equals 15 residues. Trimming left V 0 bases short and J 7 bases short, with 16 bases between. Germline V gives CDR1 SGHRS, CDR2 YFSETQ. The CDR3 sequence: CASSLEAGVMGGYTF. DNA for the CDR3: TGCGCCAGCAGCTTGGAGGCCGGAGTAATGGGTGGCTACACCTTC.

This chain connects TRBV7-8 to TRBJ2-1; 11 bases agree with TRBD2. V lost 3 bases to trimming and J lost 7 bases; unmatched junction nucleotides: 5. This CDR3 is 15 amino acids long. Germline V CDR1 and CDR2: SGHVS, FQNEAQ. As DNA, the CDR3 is TGTGCCAGCAGCTTTAGCGGGGGGGCCCGTAATGAGCAGTTCTTC. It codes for CASSFSGGARNEQFF.

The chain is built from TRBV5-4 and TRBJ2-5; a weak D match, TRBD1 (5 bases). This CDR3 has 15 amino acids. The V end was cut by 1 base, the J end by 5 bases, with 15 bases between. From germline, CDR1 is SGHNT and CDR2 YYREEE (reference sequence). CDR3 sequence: CASSLQGQVGETQYF. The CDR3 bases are TGTGCCAGCAGCTTGCAGGGTCAGGTGGGGGAGACCCAGTACTTC.

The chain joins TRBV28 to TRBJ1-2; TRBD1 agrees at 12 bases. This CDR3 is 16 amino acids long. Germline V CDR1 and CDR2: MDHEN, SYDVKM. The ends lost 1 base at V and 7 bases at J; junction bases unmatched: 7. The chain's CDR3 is CASSLSSGTGGFGYTF. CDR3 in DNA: TGTGCCAGCAGTTTATCGTCCGGGACAGGGGGCTTTGGCTACACCTTC.

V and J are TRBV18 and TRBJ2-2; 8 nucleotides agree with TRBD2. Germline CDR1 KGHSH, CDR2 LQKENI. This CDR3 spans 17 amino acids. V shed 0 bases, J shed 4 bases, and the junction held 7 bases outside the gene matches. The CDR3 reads CASSPPEGTRGTGELFF. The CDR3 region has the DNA TGTGCCAGCTCACCACCGGAAGGGACTAGGGGCACCGGGGAGCTGTTTTTT.

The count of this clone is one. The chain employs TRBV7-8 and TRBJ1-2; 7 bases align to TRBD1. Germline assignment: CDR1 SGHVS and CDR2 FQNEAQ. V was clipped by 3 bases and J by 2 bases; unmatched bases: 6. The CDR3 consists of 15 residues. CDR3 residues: CASSLSGGQNYGYTF. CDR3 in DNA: TGTGCCAGCAGCTTGAGTGGGGGACAGAACTATGGCTACACCTTC.

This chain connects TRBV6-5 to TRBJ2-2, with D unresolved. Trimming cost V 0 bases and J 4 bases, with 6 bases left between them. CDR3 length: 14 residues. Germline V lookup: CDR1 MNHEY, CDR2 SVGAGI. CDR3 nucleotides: TGTGCCAGCAGTTACTCCACAGCCACCGGGGAGCTGTTTTTT. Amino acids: CASSYSTATGELFF.

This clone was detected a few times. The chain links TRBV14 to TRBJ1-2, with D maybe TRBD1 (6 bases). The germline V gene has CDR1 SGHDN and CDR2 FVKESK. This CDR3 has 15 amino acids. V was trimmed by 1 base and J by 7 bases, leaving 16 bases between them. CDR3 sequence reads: CASSQVSGAGGGYTF. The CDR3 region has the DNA TGTGCCAGCAGCCAAGTCTCAGGGGCCGGCGGTGGCTACACCTTC.

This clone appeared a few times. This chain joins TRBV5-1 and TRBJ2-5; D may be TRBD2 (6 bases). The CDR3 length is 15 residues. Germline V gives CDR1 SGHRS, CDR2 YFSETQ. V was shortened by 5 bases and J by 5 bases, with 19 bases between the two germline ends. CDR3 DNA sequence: TGCGCCAGCAGAGGAGGGACTGGTGTCGTTGAGACCCAGTACTTC. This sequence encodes CASRGGTGVVETQYF.

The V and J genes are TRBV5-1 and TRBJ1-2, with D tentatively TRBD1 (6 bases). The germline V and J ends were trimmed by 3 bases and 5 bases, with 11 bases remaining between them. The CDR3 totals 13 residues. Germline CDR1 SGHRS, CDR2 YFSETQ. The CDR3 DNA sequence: TGCGCCAGCAGCTCCGGGACACCATATGGCTACACCTTC. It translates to CASSSGTPYGYTF.

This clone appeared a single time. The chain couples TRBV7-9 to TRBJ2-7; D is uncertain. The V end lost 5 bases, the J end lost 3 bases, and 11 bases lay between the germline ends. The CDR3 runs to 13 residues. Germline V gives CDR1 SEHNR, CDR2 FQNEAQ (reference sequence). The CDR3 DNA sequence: TGTGCCAGCAGCGAGGCCTTCAACTACGAGCAGTACTTC. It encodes CASSEAFNYEQYF.